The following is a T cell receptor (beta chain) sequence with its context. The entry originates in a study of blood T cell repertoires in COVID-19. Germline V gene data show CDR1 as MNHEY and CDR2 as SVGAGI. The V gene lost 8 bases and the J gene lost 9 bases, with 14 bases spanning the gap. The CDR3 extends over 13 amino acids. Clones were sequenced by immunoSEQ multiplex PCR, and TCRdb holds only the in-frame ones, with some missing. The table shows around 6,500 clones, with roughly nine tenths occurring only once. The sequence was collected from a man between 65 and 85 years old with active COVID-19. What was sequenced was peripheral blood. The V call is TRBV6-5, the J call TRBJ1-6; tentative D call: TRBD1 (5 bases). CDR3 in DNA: TGTGCCAGCTGGAGGGGTCGGGGTTCACCCCTCCACTTT. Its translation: CASWRGRGSPLHF.